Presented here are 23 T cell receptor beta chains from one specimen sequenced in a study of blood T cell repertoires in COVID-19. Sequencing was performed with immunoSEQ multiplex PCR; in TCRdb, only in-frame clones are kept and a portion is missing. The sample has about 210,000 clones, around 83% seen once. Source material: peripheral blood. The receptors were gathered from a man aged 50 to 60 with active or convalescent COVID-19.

CDR3 in DNA: TGTGCCAGCAGCTCCCGGGACAGGGTTCCCTACGAGCAGTACTTC. This sequence encodes CASSSRDRVPYEQYF. This chain uses TRBV5-5 with TRBJ2-7; 9 nucleotides match TRBD1. CDR1 and CDR2 (germline): SGHKS, YYEKEE (reference sequence). This CDR3 spans 15 amino acids. The J segment lost 2 bases and the V segment lost 3 bases, leaving 6 bases of the junction unmatched.

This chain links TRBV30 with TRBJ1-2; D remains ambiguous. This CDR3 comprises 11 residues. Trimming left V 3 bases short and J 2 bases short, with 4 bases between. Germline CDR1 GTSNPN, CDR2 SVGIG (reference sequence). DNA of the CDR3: TGTGCCTGGAGCATCAACTATGGCTACACCTTC. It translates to CAWSINYGYTF.

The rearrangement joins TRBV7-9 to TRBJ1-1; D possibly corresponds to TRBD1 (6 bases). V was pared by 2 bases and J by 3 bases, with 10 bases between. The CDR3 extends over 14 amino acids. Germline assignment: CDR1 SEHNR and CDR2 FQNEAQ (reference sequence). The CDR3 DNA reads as TGTGCCAGCAGCTTACTAGCAGGGGACACTGAAGCTTTCTTT. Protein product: CASSLLAGDTEAFF.

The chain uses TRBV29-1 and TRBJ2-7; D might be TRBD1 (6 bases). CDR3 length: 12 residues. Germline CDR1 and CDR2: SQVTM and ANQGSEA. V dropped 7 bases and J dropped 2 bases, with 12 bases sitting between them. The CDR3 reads CSAYRVPYEQYF. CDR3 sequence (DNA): TGCAGCGCCTACAGGGTCCCCTACGAGCAGTACTTC.

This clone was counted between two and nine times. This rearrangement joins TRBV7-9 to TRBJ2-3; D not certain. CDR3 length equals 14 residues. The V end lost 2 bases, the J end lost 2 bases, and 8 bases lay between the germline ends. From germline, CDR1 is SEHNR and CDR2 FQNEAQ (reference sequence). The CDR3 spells CASSLSDSTDTQYF. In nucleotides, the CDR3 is TGTGCCAGCAGCTTAAGTGACTCCACAGATACGCAGTATTTT.

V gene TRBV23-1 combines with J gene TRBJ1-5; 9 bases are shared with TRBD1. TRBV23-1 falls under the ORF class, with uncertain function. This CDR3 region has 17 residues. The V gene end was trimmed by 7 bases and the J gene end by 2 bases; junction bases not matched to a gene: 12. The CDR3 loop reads CASTPPHRTGGNQPQHF. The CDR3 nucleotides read TGCGCCAGCACCCCCCCCCACCGGACAGGGGGCAATCAGCCCCAGCATTTT.

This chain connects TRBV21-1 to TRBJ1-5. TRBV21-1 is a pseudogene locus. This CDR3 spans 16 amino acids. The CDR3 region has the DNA TGTGCCAGCAGCATCCTGGGGGGAGGGAGCAATCAGCCCCAGCATTTT. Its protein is CASSILGGGSNQPQHF.

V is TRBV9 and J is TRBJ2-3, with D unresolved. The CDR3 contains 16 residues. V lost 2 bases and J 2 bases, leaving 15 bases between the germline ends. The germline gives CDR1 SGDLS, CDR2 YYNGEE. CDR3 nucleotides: TGTGCCAGCAGCGTCTCCGGTACGGTTTACACAGATACGCAGTATTTT. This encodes CASSVSGTVYTDTQYF. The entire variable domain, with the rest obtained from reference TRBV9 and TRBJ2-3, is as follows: DSGVTQTPKHLITATGQRVTLRCSPRSGDLSVYWYQQSLDQGLQFLIQYYNGEERAKGNILERFSAQQFPDLHSELNLSSLELGDSALYFCASSVSGTVYTDTQYFGPGTRLTVL.

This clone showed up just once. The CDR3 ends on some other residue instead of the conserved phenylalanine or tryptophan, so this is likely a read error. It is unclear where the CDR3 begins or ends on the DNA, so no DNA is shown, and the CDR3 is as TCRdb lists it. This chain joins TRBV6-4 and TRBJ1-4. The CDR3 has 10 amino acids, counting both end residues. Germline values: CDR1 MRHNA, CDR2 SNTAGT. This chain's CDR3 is CASSLRGRLL.

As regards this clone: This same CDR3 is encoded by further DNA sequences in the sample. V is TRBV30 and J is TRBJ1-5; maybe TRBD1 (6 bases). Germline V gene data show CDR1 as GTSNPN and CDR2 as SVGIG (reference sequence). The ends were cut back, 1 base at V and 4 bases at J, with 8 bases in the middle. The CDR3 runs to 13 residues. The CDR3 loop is CAWSEGGNQPQHF. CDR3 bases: TGTGCCTGGAGTGAGGGGGGGAATCAGCCCCAGCATTTT.

The CDR3 DNA sequence: TGTGCCAGCAGCGTAGGGCTAGCCCTATTCACCGGGGAGCTGTTTTTT. It specifies CASSVGLALFTGELFF. V is TRBV9 and J is TRBJ2-2; TRBD2 might be the D (5 bases). The CDR3 is made up of 16 amino acids. Trimming cost V 0 bases and J 4 bases, with 13 bases left between them. Germline values: CDR1 SGDLS, CDR2 YYNGEE. Full variable domain (rest looked up from reference TRBV9 and TRBJ2-2): DSGVTQTPKHLITATGQRVTLRCSPRSGDLSVYWYQQSLDQGLQFLIQYYNGEERAKGNILERFSAQQFPDLHSELNLSSLELGDSALYFCASSVGLALFTGELFFGEGSRLTVL.

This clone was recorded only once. CDR3 coding DNA: TGCAGCGTAGGGACAGACAACTATGGCTACACCTTC. It yields the protein CSVGTDNYGYTF. The chain has TRBV29-1 and TRBJ1-2, with 7 nucleotides matching TRBD1. Germline CDR1 and CDR2: SQVTM and ANQGSEA. This CDR3 region has 12 residues. V gave up 6 bases and J gave up 2 bases; unmatched junction bases: 3.

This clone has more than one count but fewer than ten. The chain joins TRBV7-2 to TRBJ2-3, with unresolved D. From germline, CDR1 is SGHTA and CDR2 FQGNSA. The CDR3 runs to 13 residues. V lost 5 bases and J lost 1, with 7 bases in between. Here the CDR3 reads CASSPSGTDTQYF. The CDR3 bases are TGTGCCAGCAGCCCCTCGGGCACAGATACGCAGTATTTT.

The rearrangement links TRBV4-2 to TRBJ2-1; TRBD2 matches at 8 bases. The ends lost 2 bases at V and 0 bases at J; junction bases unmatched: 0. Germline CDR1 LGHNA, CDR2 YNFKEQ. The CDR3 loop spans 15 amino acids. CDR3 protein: CASSQSGSSYNEQFF. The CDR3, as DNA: TGTGCCAGCAGCCAAAGCGGGAGCTCCTACAATGAGCAGTTCTTC.

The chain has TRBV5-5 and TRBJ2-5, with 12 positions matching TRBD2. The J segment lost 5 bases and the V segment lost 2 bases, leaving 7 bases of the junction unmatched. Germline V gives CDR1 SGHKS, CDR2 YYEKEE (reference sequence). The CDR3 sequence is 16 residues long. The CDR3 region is CASSFGLAGGGETQYF. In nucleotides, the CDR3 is TGTGCCAGCAGCTTCGGCCTAGCGGGAGGGGGGGAGACCCAGTACTTC.

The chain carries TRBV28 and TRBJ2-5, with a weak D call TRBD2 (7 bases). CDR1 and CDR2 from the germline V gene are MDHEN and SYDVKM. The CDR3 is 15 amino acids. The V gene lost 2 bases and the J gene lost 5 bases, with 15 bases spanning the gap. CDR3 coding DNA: TGTGCCAGCAGTTTAACCGGACTAGGGGGGGAGACCCAGTACTTC. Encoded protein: CASSLTGLGGETQYF. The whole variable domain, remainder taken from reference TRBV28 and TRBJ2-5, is DVKVTQSSRYLVKRTGEKVFLECVQDMDHENMFWYRQDPGLGLRLIYFSYDVKMKEKGDIPEGYSVSREKKERFSLILESASTNQTSMYLCASSLTGLGGETQYFGPGTRLLVL.

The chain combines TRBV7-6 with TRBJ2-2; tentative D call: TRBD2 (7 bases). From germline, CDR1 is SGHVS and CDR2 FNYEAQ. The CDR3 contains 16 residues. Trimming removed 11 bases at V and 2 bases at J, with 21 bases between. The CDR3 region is CASRGQGGFNTGELFF. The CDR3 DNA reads TGTGCCTCCCGGGGGCAGGGAGGGTTTAACACCGGGGAGCTGTTTTTT.

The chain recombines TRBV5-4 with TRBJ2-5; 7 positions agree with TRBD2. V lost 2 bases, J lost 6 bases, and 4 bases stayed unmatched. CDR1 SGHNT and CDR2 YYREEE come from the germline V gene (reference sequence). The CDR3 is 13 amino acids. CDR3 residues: CASSFSGLKTQYF. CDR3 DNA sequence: TGTGCCAGCAGCTTTAGCGGGTTAAAGACCCAGTACTTC.

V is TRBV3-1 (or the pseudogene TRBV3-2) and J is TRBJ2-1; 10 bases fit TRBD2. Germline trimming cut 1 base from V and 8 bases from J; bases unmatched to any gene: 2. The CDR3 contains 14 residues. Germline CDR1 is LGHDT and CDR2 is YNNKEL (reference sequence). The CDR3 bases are TGTGCCAGCAGCCAAGCAGCGGGAGGGGATGAGCAGTTCTTC. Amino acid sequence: CASSQAAGGDEQFF.

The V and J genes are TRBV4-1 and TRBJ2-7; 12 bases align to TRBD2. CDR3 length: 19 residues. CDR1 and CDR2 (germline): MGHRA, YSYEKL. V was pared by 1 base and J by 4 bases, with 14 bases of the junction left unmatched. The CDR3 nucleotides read TGCGCCAGCAGCCAAGGCCTCTCCATGACTAGCGGGAGAGGATACGAGCAGTACTTC. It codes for CASSQGLSMTSGRGYEQYF.

DNA for the CDR3: TGTGCCAGCAGCCAACCAAAAGGGGGCCCGAATGAAAAACTGTTTTTT. Encoded protein: CASSQPKGGPNEKLFF. The V and J genes are TRBV4-2 and TRBJ1-4; 7 nucleotides match TRBD1. The CDR3 has 16 amino acids. Germline CDR1 and CDR2: LGHNA and YNFKEQ. V shed 2 bases and J 5 bases; nucleotides not matched to a gene: 8.

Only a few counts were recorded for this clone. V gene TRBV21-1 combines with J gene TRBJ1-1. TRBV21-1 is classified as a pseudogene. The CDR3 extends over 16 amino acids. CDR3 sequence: CASSGYDGMGRLKAFF. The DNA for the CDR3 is TGTGCCAGCAGCGGATACGACGGCATGGGGAGGCTGAAAGCTTTCTTT.

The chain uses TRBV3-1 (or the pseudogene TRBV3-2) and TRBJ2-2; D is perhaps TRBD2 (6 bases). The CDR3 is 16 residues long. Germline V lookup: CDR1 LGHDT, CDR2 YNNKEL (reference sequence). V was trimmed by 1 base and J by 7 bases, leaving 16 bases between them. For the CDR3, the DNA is TGTGCCAGCAGCCAAGTCGGATCGGGAGTGGTCGGGGAGCTGTTTTTT. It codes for CASSQVGSGVVGELFF.